Shown below are 28 T cell receptor beta chains from a single sample sequenced in a study of blood T cell repertoires in COVID-19. The protocol was immunoSEQ multiplex PCR, while the TCRdb copy is restricted to in-frame clones and leaves out a portion. The data show more than 200,000 clones, more than 75% seen once. What was sequenced was PBMCs or T cells enriched from blood (not recorded which). These receptors came from a man aged 30 to 39 with acute COVID-19.

In its sample, this clone was seen once. This sequence joins TRBV3-1 (or the pseudogene TRBV3-2) and TRBJ2-7, with D possibly being TRBD2 (5 bases). Germline V gene lookup returns CDR1 LGHDT and CDR2 YNNKEL (reference sequence). Trimming removed 4 bases from V and 3 bases from J, with 7 bases in between. The CDR3 extends over 12 amino acids. In DNA form, the CDR3 reads TGTGCCAGCAGCCCGGCGGGCTACGAGCAGTACTTC. It codes for CASSPAGYEQYF.

The chain links TRBV19 to TRBJ1-2; D ambiguous. The CDR3 totals 14 residues. The germline V gene has CDR1 LNHDA and CDR2 SQIVND (reference sequence). Trimming took 6 bases from V and 4 from J, leaving 15 bases between them. The CDR3 DNA reads as TGTGCCAGTAGACACGAGCGACCGACCTATGGCTACACCTTC. Its translation is CASRHERPTYGYTF.

The V and J genes are TRBV4-1 and TRBJ1-5; TRBD1 aligns across 9 bases. CDR3 length equals 15 residues. Per germline, CDR1 MGHRA and CDR2 YSYEKL. Trimming removed 5 bases from V and 5 bases from J; junction bases left unmatched: 7. CDR3 amino acids: CASSSGQGRYQPQHF. Here the CDR3 DNA reads TGCGCCAGCAGCTCAGGACAGGGGAGGTATCAGCCCCAGCATTTT.

The rearrangement joins TRBV3-1 (or the pseudogene TRBV3-2) to TRBJ1-2; D remains unclear. CDR1 and CDR2 from the germline V gene are LGHDT and YNNKEL (reference sequence). The V gene lost 4 bases and the J gene lost 5 bases, with 11 bases spanning the gap. This CDR3 contains 13 residues. DNA of the CDR3: TGTGCCAGCAGCCCCGACATTCCGTATGGCTACACCTTC. This sequence encodes CASSPDIPYGYTF.

This rearrangement joins TRBV5-1 to TRBJ2-1; D unclear. In germline, CDR1 is SGHRS, CDR2 YFSETQ. This CDR3 spans 15 amino acids. The germline V and J ends were trimmed by 0 bases and 0 bases, with 7 bases remaining between them. CDR3 amino acids: CASSLALVSYNEQFF. In DNA form, the CDR3 reads TGCGCCAGCAGCTTGGCTCTAGTCTCCTACAATGAGCAGTTCTTC.

The gene calls are TRBV15 and TRBJ1-1, with D possibly TRBD1 on 5 matching bases. V shed 0 bases and J shed 8 bases, with 10 bases lying between them. The CDR3 is 13 residues long. Germline-derived CDR1 and CDR2 are LNHNV and YYDKDF (reference sequence). The chain's CDR3 is CATSRDWGVEAFF. The DNA of the CDR3 is TGTGCCACCAGCAGAGATTGGGGGGTAGAAGCTTTCTTT.

The chain carries TRBV6-5 and TRBJ2-2; 10 nucleotides match TRBD2. V dropped 5 bases and J dropped 4; count of bases not matched to a gene: 4. CDR1 MNHEY and CDR2 SVGAGI come from the germline V gene. The CDR3 totals 15 residues. CDR3 sequence reads: CASSSGGGRTGELFF. CDR3 DNA sequence: TGTGCCAGCAGTAGCGGGGGGGGGCGCACCGGGGAGCTGTTTTTT.

The chain employs TRBV23-1 and TRBJ2-3; the match to TRBD2 covers 8 bases. TRBV23-1 is identified as an open reading frame with a role that is uncertain. CDR3 length equals 19 residues. The V segment lost 0 bases and the J segment 0 bases; nucleotides outside the gene matches: 11. In DNA form, the CDR3 reads TGCGCCAGCAGTCAATCCTCCCAGCGGGGGCGTCCTAGCACAGATACGCAGTATTTT. Its translation is CASSQSSQRGRPSTDTQYF.

This chain joins TRBV18 and TRBJ1-3, with a weak D call TRBD1 (5 bases). Germline CDR1 and CDR2: KGHSH and LQKENI. The CDR3 spans 16 residues. Trimming cost V 4 bases and J 2 bases, with 15 bases left between them. CDR3 region: CASSRPSPGPGNTIYF. Written as DNA, the CDR3 is TGTGCCAGCTCACGACCCTCGCCAGGGCCTGGAAACACCATATATTTT. The full variable domain, in which reference TRBV18 and TRBJ1-3 provide the parts outside the CDR3, is NAGVMQNPRHLVRRRGQEARLRCSPMKGHSHVYWYRQLPEEGLKFMVYLQKENIIDESGMPKERFSAEFPKEGPSILRIQQVVRGDSAAYFCASSRPSPGPGNTIYFGEGSWLTVV.

The gene calls are TRBV18 and TRBJ1-5; D not resolved. Trimming left V 3 bases short and J 3 bases short, with 15 bases between. The germline CDR1 and CDR2 sequences are KGHSH and LQKENI. This CDR3 has 16 residues. CDR3 region: CASSPGNGQNNQPQHF. The CDR3 bases are TGTGCCAGCTCACCCGGGAATGGGCAGAACAATCAGCCCCAGCATTTT.

The chain carries TRBV7-6 and TRBJ2-7, with TRBD2 as a possible D gene (5 bases). Trimming took off 5 bases at V and 0 bases at J, with 11 bases between the two ends. Germline V gives CDR1 SGHVS, CDR2 FNYEAQ. The CDR3 runs 14 residues. The CDR3 region is CASSQTGSSYEQYF. DNA of the CDR3: TGTGCCAGCAGCCAGACGGGGAGCTCCTACGAGCAGTACTTC.

CDR3 region: CAADWGESSYEQYF. DNA of the CDR3: TGTGCCGCAGACTGGGGGGAATCGTCCTACGAGCAGTACTTC. J is TRBJ2-7 and V is TRBV6-5, with D perhaps TRBD2 (6 bases). Trimming took off 11 bases at V and 1 base at J, with 18 bases between the two ends. The CDR3 has 14 residues. CDR1 and CDR2 (germline): MNHEY, SVGAGI.

This chain uses TRBV5-6 with TRBJ2-6, with D maybe TRBD1 (7 bases). The V gene's germline CDR1 is SGHDT and CDR2 YYEEEE. V lost 1 base and J lost 1, with 12 bases in between. The CDR3 totals 17 residues. DNA for the CDR3: TGTGCCAGCAGCTTGCCGGGGGACAGATCTGGGGCCAACGTCCTGACTTTC. It yields the protein CASSLPGDRSGANVLTF.

This clone was counted many times. The CDR3 coding sequence is TGTGCCAGCAGTGATCTCTCCGGGACAGGTGTTGATACGCAGTATTTT. Its protein is CASSDLSGTGVDTQYF. The chain employs TRBV2 and TRBJ2-3; 8 bases agree with TRBD1. CDR3 length: 16 amino acids. V lost 3 bases, J lost 6 bases, and 11 bases stayed unmatched. Germline V CDR1 and CDR2: SNHLY, FYNNEI.

This chain uses TRBV3-1 (or the pseudogene TRBV3-2) with TRBJ1-5; 9 nucleotides align to TRBD1. Germline values: CDR1 LGHDT, CDR2 YNNKEL (reference sequence). J gave up 2 bases and V 8 bases, and 4 bases lay outside the gene matches. CDR3 length: 14 residues. For the CDR3, the DNA is TGTGCCAGCGGGGGACAGGGAGGCAATCAGCCCCAGCATTTT. The encoded protein is CASGGQGGNQPQHF.

The chain links TRBV10-2 to TRBJ2-1; 13 nucleotides align to TRBD2. This CDR3 has 15 residues. The trim removed 6 bases at V and 5 bases at J, leaving 4 bases unmatched. Germline V gives CDR1 WSHSY, CDR2 SAAADI. CDR3 in amino acids: CASRTSGGPNNEQFF. CDR3 bases: TGCGCCAGCAGGACTAGCGGGGGGCCCAACAATGAGCAGTTCTTC.

DNA of the CDR3: TGTGCCAGCAGCTTGAGGACAGGGGTCAACACTGAAGCTTTCTTT. Its protein is CASSLRTGVNTEAFF. The rearrangement links TRBV3-1 (or the pseudogene TRBV3-2) to TRBJ1-1, with TRBD1 identical over 9 bases. Germline CDR1 LGHDT, CDR2 YNNKEL (reference sequence). J lost 2 bases, V lost 5 bases, and 6 bases had no gene match. This CDR3 contains 15 residues.

The chain recombines TRBV9 with TRBJ1-1; the D is unclear. Trimming removed 0 bases from V and 1 base from J, with 7 bases in between. Germline lookup yields CDR1 SGDLS and CDR2 YYNGEE. This CDR3 is 14 amino acids long. CDR3 in amino acids: CASSVASGNTEAFF. CDR3 bases: TGTGCCAGCAGCGTAGCTTCAGGGAACACTGAAGCTTTCTTT.

The J gene is TRBJ1-2, the V gene TRBV25-1, with 8 bases that match TRBD1. The CDR3 is 15 amino acids. V lost 1 base to trimming and J lost 6 bases; unmatched junction nucleotides: 7. Germline-derived CDR1 and CDR2 are MGHDK and SYGVNS. CDR3 amino acids: CASSESLGQGNGYTF. The CDR3 region has the DNA TGTGCCAGCAGTGAATCCCTTGGACAGGGAAATGGCTACACCTTC.

The genes are TRBV7-9 and TRBJ1-2; TRBD1 aligns across 9 bases. With V trimmed by 4 bases and J by 4 bases, 10 bases remained unmatched. The V gene's germline CDR1 is SEHNR and CDR2 FQNEAQ (reference sequence). The CDR3 consists of 16 residues. The CDR3 region is CASSSLPLTGGYGYTF. The CDR3 bases are TGTGCCAGCAGCTCCCTACCGCTGACAGGGGGCTATGGCTACACCTTC.

The chain couples TRBV5-1 to TRBJ1-3; D is unresolved. Between the trimmed V and J ends, which lost 0 bases and 8 bases, there was a span of 12 bases. This CDR3 region has 14 residues. In germline, CDR1 is SGHRS, CDR2 YFSETQ. The CDR3 here is CASSLGQSADTIYF. In nucleotides, the CDR3 is TGCGCCAGCAGCTTGGGGCAGTCTGCTGACACCATATATTTT. Using reference TRBV5-1 and TRBJ1-3 for the parts outside the CDR3, the full variable domain is KAGVTQTPRYLIKTRGQQVTLSCSPISGHRSVSWYQQTPGQGLQFLFEYFSETQRNKGNFPGRFSGRQFSNSRSEMNVSTLELGDSALYLCASSLGQSADTIYFGEGSWLTVV.

This clone was found a few times. This rearrangement joins TRBV6-6 to TRBJ1-6, with TRBD1 identical over 7 bases. V shed 7 bases and J 7 bases; nucleotides not matched to a gene: 10. Germline-derived CDR1 and CDR2 are MNHNY and SVGAGI (reference sequence). This CDR3 is built from 15 residues. CDR3: CASTSTGVRNSPLHF. The CDR3 coding sequence is TGTGCCAGCACCTCAACAGGGGTAAGAAATTCACCCCTCCACTTT.

The chain uses TRBV28 and TRBJ1-5; 8 nucleotides agree with TRBD1. The V gene's germline CDR1 is MDHEN and CDR2 SYDVKM. Trimming cost V 8 bases and J 3 bases; bases outside gene matches: 9. CDR3 length equals 15 residues. CDR3: CASSGETGANQPQHF. DNA of the CDR3: TGTGCCAGCTCGGGGGAGACAGGGGCCAATCAGCCCCAGCATTTT.

This clone showed up just once. The chain combines TRBV2 with TRBJ1-4; 8 bases agree with TRBD1. CDR1 is SNHLY, CDR2 FYNNEI, per germline. The V segment lost 6 bases and the J segment 7 bases; nucleotides outside the gene matches: 7. This CDR3 is built from 14 residues. CDR3 loop: CASSLTGDGEKLFF. CDR3 coding DNA: TGTGCCAGCAGCCTGACAGGGGATGGTGAAAAACTGTTTTTT.

This clone was seen a handful of times. The same CDR3 also results from other DNA sequences found in this sample. The chain employs TRBV5-1 and TRBJ1-1, with D possibly matching TRBD1 (6 bases). The V gene lost 4 bases and the J gene lost 1 base, with 11 bases spanning the gap. The CDR3 is made up of 14 amino acids. CDR1 is SGHRS and CDR2 is YFSETQ in the germline V gene. The DNA for the CDR3 is TGCGCCAGCAGCCGCGGACAGTCGAACACTGAAGCTTTCTTT. It specifies CASSRGQSNTEAFF.

This chain joins TRBV21-1 and TRBJ1-6; the table's D call, TRBD1, was not checked against the DNA. TRBV21-1 is a documented pseudogene. The CDR3 spans 15 residues. The CDR3 reads CASSKGGTGGSPLHF. The CDR3 DNA sequence: TGTGCCAGCAGCAAAGGGGGGACAGGGGGGTCACCCCTCCACTTT.

V usage is TRBV5-6 and J usage is TRBJ1-4; 9 bases fit TRBD1. Unmatched junction bases numbered 8, after V lost 4 bases and J lost 7 bases. The germline V gene encodes CDR1 SGHDT and CDR2 YYEEEE. The CDR3 has 15 amino acids. CDR3 in amino acids: CASSATGGLIEKLFF. The CDR3 bases are TGTGCCAGCAGCGCCACAGGGGGCTTAATTGAAAAACTGTTTTTT.

A single count supports this clone. The chain carries TRBV5-1 and TRBJ1-1, with a tentative D call TRBD1 (6 bases). This CDR3 has 15 residues. V shed 4 bases and J shed 3 bases, with 16 bases lying between them. CDR1 is SGHRS and CDR2 is YFSETQ in the germline V gene. The CDR3 DNA reads as TGCGCCAGCAGCCAAGGACAGACCTACGACACTGAAGCTTTCTTT. As protein: CASSQGQTYDTEAFF.